The 7 T cell receptor beta chains below come from one sample, sequenced in a study of blood T cell repertoires in COVID-19 (dated by TCRdb to 2018 to 2021). The library relied on the immunoSEQ multiplex PCR assay. The source is immuneACCESS, and TCRdb retained only in-frame sequences with V and J called. Part of the clones is not carried over; for the studies checked, unresolved V genes explain less than half of this, and the remainder is unexplained. The sample table contains under 15,000 clones; only one count was recorded for roughly nine tenths of them. The ten biggest clones cover approximately 13% of the sample. Sequenced material: peripheral blood. Receptors originate from a man aged 65-85 years with active COVID-19.

CDR3 DNA: TGTGCCAGCAGTTTAGGTGCCCTGCGGATGAGGAACACTGAAGCTTTCTTT. It translates to CASSLGALRMRNTEAFF. V gene TRBV27 combines with J gene TRBJ1-1; D remains ambiguous. The CDR3 spans 17 residues. The V gene lost 2 bases and the J gene lost 1 base, with 17 bases spanning the gap. Germline V lookup: CDR1 MNHEY, CDR2 SMNVEV (reference sequence).

The CDR3 DNA reads as TGTGCCAGCAGCCAAGACCAAATGGGACACACAGATACGCAGTATTTT. It translates to CASSQDQMGHTDTQYF. The rearrangement links TRBV2 to TRBJ2-3; D is possibly TRBD1 (6 bases). V was clipped by 6 bases and J by 2 bases, with 18 bases between them. Germline CDR1 SNHLY, CDR2 FYNNEI. The CDR3 spans 16 residues.

This rearrangement joins TRBV19 to TRBJ1-5; 10 bases fit TRBD1. V was clipped by 5 bases and J by 0 bases; unmatched bases: 4. The CDR3 totals 16 residues. The germline V gene encodes CDR1 LNHDA and CDR2 SQIVND (reference sequence). CDR3 sequence: CASSAGTGVSNQPQHF. CDR3 nucleotides: TGTGCCAGTAGTGCCGGGACAGGGGTTAGCAATCAGCCCCAGCATTTT.

V gene TRBV29-1 combines with J gene TRBJ2-1, with a possible D match to TRBD1 (5 bases). The germline CDR1 and CDR2 sequences are SQVTM and ANQGSEA. The CDR3 is 12 residues long. The CDR3 sequence: CNIERFQGEQFF. For the CDR3, the DNA is TGCAACATCGAGAGGTTTCAGGGTGAGCAGTTCTTC.

V is TRBV19 and J is TRBJ2-7; TRBD1 aligns across 8 bases. V trimming: 6 bases; J trimming: 5 bases; junction bases outside the gene matches: 6. CDR1 is LNHDA and CDR2 is SQIVND in the germline V gene (reference sequence). This CDR3 has 13 residues. Here the CDR3 reads CASSLGQGDEQYF. CDR3 DNA: TGTGCCAGTAGCCTCGGACAGGGCGACGAGCAGTACTTC.

The rearrangement uses TRBV18 and TRBJ2-3; 7 nucleotides align to TRBD1. This CDR3 has 16 amino acids. The junction had 4 bases not matched to a gene; V was cut back by 1 base and J by 0 bases. Germline loops: CDR1 KGHSH, CDR2 LQKENI. CDR3 DNA sequence: TGTGCCAGCTCACCACTACGGACAGGCAGCACAGATACGCAGTATTTT. This translates into CASSPLRTGSTDTQYF.

This clone was counted between two and nine times. The chain carries TRBV18 and TRBJ1-1; TRBD1 matches 8 bases. The CDR3 runs to 14 residues. V trimming: 3 bases; J trimming: 1 base; junction bases outside the gene matches: 1. The germline gives CDR1 KGHSH, CDR2 LQKENI. DNA for the CDR3: TGTGCCAGCTCACCCGGACAGGGGAACACTGAAGCTTTCTTT. Amino acid sequence: CASSPGQGNTEAFF.